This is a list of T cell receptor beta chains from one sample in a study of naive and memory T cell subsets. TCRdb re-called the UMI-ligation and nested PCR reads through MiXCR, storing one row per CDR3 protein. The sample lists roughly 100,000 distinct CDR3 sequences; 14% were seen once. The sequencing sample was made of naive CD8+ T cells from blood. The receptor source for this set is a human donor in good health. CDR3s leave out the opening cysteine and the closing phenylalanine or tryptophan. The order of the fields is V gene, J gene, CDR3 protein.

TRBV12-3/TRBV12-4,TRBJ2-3,AIDGGVGTDTQY
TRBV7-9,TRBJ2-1,ASSLSGSYNEQF
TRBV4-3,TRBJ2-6,ASSQTKITLAGANVLT
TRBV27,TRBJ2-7,ASMWGPPAHSYEQY
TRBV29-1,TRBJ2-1,SAVGRPNMANEQF
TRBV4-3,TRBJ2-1,ASSYTGGAWNEQF
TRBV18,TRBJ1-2,ASGGDGYT
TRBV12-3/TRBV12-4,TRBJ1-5,ASSAPGFQPQH
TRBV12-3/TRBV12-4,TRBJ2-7,ASSFRTVPYEQY
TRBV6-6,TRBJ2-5,ASSGWETQY
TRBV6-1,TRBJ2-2,ASRHREYTGELF
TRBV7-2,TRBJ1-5,ASSLGQVSNQPQH
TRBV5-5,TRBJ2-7,ASSWGHEQY
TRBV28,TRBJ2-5,ASSGTSEETQY
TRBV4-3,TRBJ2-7,ASSQDSGRGLEQY
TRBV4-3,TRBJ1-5,ASSQDFDSNQPQH
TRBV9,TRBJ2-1,ASSAGRNPNEQF
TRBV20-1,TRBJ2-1,SAARTSGRGLEF
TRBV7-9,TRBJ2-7,ASSHEGSEQY
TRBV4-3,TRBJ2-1,ASSYAEDNEQF
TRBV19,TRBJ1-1,ASSIGAGAEAF
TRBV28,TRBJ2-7,ASSPDQANDSYEQY
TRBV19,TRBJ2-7,ASSFGGGVGYEQY
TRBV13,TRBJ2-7,ASSLNTGPADEQY
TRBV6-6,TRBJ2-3,ASSYLGPNTDTQY
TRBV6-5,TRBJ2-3,ASSYFSGGQDTQY
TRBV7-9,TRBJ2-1,ASSSDLGGQYNEQF
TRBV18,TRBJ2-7,ASSPPGGGGLDEQY
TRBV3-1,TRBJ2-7,ASSQDVSWAPEQY
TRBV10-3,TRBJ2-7,ATMDRYEQY
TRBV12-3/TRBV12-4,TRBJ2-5,ASTRELGLGETQY
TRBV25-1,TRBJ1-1,ASSESSITEAF
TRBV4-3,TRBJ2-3,ASSRTGVASSTDTQY